What follows describes a single TCR beta chain. This clone is a singleton in its sample. Its antigen remains undetermined. No base qualities exist here, and no much larger clone lies one base off it. These data are taken from a study of blood T cell repertoires in COVID-19 (dated by TCRdb to the early 2020s). Turning to the overall study: Collaborator samples came from the United States, Italy and Spain and covered acute and convalescent phases of COVID-19. Subjects who had been exposed to COVID-19, were actively infected with it, or had recovered from it provided the deeply sampled blood TCRbeta repertoires that made up the dataset. Nearly every sample came with metadata listing a de-identified subject ID, COVID-19 status, age in years and sex. Samples were obtained from the ongoing ImmuneRACE study (first 160 participants) and from about 1,300 subjects provided by 6 global collaborators. The prospective study material was composed of cDNA or gDNA derived from T cells, B-cell-depleted T cells, or PBMCs. Where available, HLA class I and class II types were obtained from metadata supplied by the sample provider rather than from assay-based typing. The repertoires were released in a freely available public database intended as a resource for research on the immune response to SARS-CoV-2. Here is what the overall study found, with its caveats: The quantity of clinical and demographic metadata differed by source and by participant and was supplied without curation.

Unmatched junction bases come to 6, with V trimmed by 3 bases and J by 2 bases. CDR1 is given as MNHNS and CDR2 as SASEGT, both from the germline V gene. The CDR3 covers 18 residues, taking in both the cysteine and the phenylalanine. CDR3 DNA is the only sequence kept; it has 54 bases, read in frame from the first base. Each collaborating institution followed its own protocols to collect whole blood in K2EDTA tubes. Collaborator samples were shipped for TCRbeta analysis as frozen whole blood, isolated PBMCs, or DNA extracted from either sample type. The immunoSEQ Assay, a bias-controlled multiplex PCR, was used to amplify TCRbeta CDR3 regions from genomic DNA. As for how the authors treated the data: The number of nucleated cells in each sample was estimated from the amplification of reference gene primers within the assay. To quantify the absolute abundance of each unique TCRbeta CDR3 rearrangement, sequence reads were collapsed and filtered. Productive Simpson clonality was computed per sample as the square root of Simpson's diversity index over productive rearrangements. In TCRdb, the immuneACCESS table is reduced to in-frame sequences with V and J assigned. These tables do not hold every clone; where another copy was compared, an unresolved V gene accounts for under half, and the others remain unexplained. The DNA gave D and trimming, while V, J and clone size come from that table. This sample holds more than 110,000 clones; about 77% were observed only once. The ten largest account for more than 8.5% of the sample.

The source of this sequence is a woman in her forties or fifties with active or convalescent COVID-19. The sample taken for sequencing was peripheral blood. The sequence joins TRBV6-1 to TRBJ2-3; 15 nucleotides in the junction match TRBD2. The CDR3 sequence is CASSEGTSGRTYTDTQYF. The DNA sequence reads TGTGCCAGCAGTGAGGGGACTAGCGGGAGGACGTACACAGATACGCAGTATTTT.